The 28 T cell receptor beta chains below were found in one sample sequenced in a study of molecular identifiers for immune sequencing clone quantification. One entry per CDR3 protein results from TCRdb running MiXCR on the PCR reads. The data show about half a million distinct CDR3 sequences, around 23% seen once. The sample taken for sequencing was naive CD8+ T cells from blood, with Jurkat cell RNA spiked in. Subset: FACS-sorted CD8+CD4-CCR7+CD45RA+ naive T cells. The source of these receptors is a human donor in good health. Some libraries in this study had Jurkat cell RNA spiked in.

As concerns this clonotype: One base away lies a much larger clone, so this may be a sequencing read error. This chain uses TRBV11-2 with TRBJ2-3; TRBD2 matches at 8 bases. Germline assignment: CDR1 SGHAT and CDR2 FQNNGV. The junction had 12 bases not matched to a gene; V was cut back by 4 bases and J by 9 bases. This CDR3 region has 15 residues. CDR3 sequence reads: CASSSIAGRPSTQYF. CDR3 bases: TGTGCCAGCAGCTCTATAGCGGGAAGGCCTTCGACGCAGTATTTT.

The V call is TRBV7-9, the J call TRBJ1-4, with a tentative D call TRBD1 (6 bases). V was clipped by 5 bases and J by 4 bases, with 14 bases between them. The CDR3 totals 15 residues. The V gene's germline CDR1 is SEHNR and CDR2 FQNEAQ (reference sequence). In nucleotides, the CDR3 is TGTGCCAGCAGCGAATGGGGGGCGCTTAATGAAAAACTGTTTTTT. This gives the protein CASSEWGALNEKLFF. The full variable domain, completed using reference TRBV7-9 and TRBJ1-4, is DTGVSQNPRHKITKRGQNVTFRCDPISEHNRLYWYRQTLGQGPEFLTYFQNEAQLEKSRLLSDRFSAERPKGSFSTLEIQRTEQGDSAMYLCASSEWGALNEKLFFGSGTQLSVL.

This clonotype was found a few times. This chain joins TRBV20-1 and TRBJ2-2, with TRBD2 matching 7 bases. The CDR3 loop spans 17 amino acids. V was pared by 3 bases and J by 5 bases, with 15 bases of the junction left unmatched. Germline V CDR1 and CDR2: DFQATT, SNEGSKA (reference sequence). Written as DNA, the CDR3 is TGCAGTGCTAGTCCTAGCGGACCTTCAAAGGGGACCGGGGAGCTGTTTTTT. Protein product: CSASPSGPSKGTGELFF.

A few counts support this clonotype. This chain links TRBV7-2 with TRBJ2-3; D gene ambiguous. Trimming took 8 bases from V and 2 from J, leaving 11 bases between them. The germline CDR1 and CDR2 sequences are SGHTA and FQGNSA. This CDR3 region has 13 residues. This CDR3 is CASFELDTDTQYF. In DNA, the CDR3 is TGTGCCAGCTTTGAACTTGACACAGATACGCAGTATTTT.

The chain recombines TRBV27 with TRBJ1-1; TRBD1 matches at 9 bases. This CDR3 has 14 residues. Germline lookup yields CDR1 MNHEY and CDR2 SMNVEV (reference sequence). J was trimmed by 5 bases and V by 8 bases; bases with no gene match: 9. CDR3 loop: CASAPRDRVTEAFF. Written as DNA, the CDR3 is TGTGCCAGCGCCCCCCGGGACAGGGTTACTGAAGCTTTCTTT.

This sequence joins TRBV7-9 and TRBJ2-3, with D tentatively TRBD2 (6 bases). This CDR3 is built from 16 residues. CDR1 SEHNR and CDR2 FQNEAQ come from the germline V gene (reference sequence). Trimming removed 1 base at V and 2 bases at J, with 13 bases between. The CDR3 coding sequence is TGTGCCAGCAGCTTAGGCCCGGGAGAGCACACAGATACGCAGTATTTT. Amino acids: CASSLGPGEHTDTQYF.

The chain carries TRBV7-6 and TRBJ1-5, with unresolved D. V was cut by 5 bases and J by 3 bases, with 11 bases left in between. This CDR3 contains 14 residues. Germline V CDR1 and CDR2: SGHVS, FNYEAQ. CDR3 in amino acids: CASSPYSDNQPQHF. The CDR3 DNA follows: TGTGCCAGCAGCCCCTATTCGGACAATCAGCCCCAGCATTTT.

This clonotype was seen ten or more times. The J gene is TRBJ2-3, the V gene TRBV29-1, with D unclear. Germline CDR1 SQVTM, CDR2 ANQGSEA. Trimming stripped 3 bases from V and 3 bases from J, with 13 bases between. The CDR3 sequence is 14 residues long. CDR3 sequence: CSVEGGPETDTQYF. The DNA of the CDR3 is TGCAGCGTTGAGGGTGGACCTGAGACAGATACGCAGTATTTT.

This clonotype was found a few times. CDR3 sequence (DNA): TGCGCCAGCAGCCAAGGGTCACTAGCGGGGGACCCCCAAGAGACCCAGTACTTC. Amino acids: CASSQGSLAGDPQETQYF. The chain couples TRBV4-3 to TRBJ2-5, with TRBD2 matching over 11 bases. Per the germline V gene, CDR1 is LGHNA and CDR2 is YSLEER. This CDR3 is built from 18 residues. With V trimmed by 1 base and J by 1 base, 8 bases remained unmatched.

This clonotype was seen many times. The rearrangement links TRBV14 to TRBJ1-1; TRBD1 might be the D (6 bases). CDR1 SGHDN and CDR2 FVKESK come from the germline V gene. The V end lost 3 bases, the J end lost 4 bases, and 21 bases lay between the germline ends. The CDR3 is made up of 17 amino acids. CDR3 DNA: TGTGCCAGCAGCCACACCGACAGGCGGACTTTTCCCACTGAAGCTTTCTTT. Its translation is CASSHTDRRTFPTEAFF.

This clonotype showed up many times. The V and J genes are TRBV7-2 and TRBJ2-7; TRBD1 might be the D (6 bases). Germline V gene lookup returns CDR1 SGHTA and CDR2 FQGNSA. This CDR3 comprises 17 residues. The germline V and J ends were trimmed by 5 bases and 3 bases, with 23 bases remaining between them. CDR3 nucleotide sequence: TGTGCCAGCAGCCAGGACGTGGGGGCTAGCTTTAACTACGAGCAGTACTTC. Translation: CASSQDVGASFNYEQYF. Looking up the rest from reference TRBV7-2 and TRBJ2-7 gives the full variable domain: GAGVSQSPSNKVTEKGKDVELRCDPISGHTALYWYRQSLGQGLEFLIYFQGNSAPDKSGLPSDRFSAERTGGSVSTLTIQRTQQEDSAVYLCASSQDVGASFNYEQYFGPGTRLTVT.

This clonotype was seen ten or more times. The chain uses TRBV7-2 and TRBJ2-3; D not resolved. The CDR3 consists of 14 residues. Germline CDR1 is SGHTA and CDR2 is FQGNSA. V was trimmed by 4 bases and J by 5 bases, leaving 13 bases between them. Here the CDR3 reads CASSSSALGDTQYF. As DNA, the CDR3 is TGTGCCAGCAGCTCCTCGGCCCTAGGAGATACGCAGTATTTT.

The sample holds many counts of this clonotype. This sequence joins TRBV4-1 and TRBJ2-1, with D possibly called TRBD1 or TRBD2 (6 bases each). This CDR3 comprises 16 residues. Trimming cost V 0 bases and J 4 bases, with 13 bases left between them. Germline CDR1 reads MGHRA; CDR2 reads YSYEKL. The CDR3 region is CASSQEGRGLYNEQFF. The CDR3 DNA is TGCGCCAGCAGCCAAGAGGGCAGGGGACTTTACAATGAGCAGTTCTTC.

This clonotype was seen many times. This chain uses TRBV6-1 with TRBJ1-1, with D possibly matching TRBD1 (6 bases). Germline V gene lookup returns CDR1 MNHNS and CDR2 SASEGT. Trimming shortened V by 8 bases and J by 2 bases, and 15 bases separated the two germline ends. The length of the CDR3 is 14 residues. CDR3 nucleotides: TGTGCCAGCGGCCAACCGGACAGTAACACTGAAGCTTTCTTT. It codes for CASGQPDSNTEAFF.

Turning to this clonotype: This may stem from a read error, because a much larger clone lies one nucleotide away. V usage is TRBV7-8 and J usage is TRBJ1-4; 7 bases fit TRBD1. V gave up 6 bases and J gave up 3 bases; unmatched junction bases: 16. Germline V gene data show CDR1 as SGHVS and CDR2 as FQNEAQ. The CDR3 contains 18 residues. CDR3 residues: CASRGPGTGTASNEKLFF. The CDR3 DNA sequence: TGTGCCAGCAGGGGGCCGGGCACCGGGACAGCTTCTAATGAAAAACTGTTTTTT.

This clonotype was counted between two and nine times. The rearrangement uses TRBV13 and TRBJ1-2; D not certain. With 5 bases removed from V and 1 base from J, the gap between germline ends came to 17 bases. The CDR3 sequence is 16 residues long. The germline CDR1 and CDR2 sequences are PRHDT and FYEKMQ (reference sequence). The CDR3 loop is CASSSFVARNNYGYTF. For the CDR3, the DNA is TGTGCCAGCAGCAGCTTTGTGGCGCGAAATAACTATGGCTACACCTTC.

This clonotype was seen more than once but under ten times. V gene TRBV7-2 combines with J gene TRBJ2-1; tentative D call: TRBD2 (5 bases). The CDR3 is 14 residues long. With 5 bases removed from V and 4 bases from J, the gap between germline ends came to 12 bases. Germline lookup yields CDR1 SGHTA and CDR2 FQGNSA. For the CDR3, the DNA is TGTGCCAGCAGCCTTATAGCGATGTACAATGAGCAGTTCTTC. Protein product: CASSLIAMYNEQFF.

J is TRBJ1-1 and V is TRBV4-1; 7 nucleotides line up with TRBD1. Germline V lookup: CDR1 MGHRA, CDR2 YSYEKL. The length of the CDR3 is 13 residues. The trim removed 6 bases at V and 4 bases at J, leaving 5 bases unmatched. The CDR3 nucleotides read TGCGCCAGCAGGCACAGGGGCGGCACTGAAGCTTTCTTT. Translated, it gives CASRHRGGTEAFF.

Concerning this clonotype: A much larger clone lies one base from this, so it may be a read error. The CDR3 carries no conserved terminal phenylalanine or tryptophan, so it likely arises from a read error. The CDR3 is CASSEEKSTDTQYL. CDR3 DNA: TGTGCCAGCAGCGAGGAAAAGAGCACAGATACGCAGTATCTT. V gene TRBV9 combines with J gene TRBJ2-3; D remains ambiguous. The V end lost 3 bases, the J end lost 0 bases, and 8 bases lay between the germline ends. Germline V gene sequence: CDR1 SGDLS, CDR2 YYNGEE. There are 14 residues in the CDR3.

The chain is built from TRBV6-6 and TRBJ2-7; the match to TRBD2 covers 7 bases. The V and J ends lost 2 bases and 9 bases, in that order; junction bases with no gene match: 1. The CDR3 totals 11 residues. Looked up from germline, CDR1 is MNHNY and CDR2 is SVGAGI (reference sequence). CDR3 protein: CASSYGGGQYF. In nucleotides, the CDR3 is TGTGCCAGCAGTTACGGCGGGGGGCAGTACTTC.

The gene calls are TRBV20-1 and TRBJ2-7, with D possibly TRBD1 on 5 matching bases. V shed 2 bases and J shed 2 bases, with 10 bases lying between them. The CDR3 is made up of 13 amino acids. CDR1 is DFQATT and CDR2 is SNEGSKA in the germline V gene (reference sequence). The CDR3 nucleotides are TGCAGTGCTAGACCGAAGACAGCCTACGAGCAGTACTTC. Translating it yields CSARPKTAYEQYF.

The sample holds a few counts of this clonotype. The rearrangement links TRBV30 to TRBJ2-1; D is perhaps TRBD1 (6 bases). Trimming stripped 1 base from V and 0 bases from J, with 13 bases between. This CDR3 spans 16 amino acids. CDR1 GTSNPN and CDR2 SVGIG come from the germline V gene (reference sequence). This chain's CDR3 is CAWSDSDRSSYNEQFF. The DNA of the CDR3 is TGTGCCTGGAGTGACTCGGACAGAAGCTCCTACAATGAGCAGTTCTTC.

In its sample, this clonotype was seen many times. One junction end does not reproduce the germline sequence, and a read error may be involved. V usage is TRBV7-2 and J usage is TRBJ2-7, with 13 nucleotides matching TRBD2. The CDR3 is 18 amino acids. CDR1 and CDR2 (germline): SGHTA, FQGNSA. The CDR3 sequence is CASTLRSSPGLAGLLQYF. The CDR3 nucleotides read TGTGCCAGCACCTTAAGATCCTCGCCGGGACTAGCGGGACTTCTGCAGTACTTC. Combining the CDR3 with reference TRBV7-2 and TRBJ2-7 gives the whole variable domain GAGVSQSPSNKVTEKGKDVELRCDPISGHTALYWYRQSLGQGLEFLIYFQGNSAPDKSGLPSDRFSAERTGGSVSTLTIQRTQQEDSAVYLCASTLRSSPGLAGLLQYFGPGTRLTVT.

The CDR3 here is CASSADTISPYEQYF. CDR3 DNA: TGTGCCAGCAGCGCGGACACGATCAGCCCCTACGAGCAGTACTTC. V usage is TRBV3-1 and J usage is TRBJ2-7; TRBD1 might be the D (5 bases). Germline CDR1 LGHDT, CDR2 YNNKEL (reference sequence). Trimming left V 5 bases short and J 2 bases short, with 16 bases between. The CDR3 has 15 residues.

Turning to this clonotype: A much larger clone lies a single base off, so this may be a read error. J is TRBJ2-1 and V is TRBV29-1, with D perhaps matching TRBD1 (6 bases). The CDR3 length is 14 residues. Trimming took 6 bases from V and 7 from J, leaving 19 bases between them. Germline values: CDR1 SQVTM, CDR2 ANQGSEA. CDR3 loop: CSVTANRDANEQFF. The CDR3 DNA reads TGCAGCGTGACAGCCAACAGGGATGCGAATGAGCAGTTCTTC.

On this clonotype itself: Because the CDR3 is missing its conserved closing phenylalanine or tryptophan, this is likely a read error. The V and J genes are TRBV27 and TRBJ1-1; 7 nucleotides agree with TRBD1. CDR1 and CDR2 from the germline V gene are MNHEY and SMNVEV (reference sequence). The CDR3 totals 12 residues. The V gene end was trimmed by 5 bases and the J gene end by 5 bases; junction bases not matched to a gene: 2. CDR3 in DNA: TGTGCCAGCAGTCCACAGGGGACTGAAGCTTTCATT. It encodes CASSPQGTEAFI.

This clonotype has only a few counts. CDR3 nucleotide sequence: TGTGCCTGGGGTACGGGGACTGGAGTCATGGGGACCCAGTACTTC. Translating it yields CAWGTGTGVMGTQYF. The rearrangement uses TRBV30 and TRBJ2-5, with a weak D call TRBD2 (6 bases). CDR1 GTSNPN and CDR2 SVGIG come from the germline V gene (reference sequence). The CDR3 runs 15 residues. V lost 5 bases and J lost 7, with 23 bases in between.

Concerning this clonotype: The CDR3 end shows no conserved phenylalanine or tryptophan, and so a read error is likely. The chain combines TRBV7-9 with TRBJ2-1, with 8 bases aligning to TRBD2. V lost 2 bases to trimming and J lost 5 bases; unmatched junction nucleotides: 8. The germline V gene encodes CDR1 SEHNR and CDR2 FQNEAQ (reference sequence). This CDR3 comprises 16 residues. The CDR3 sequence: CASSLLGGGTNNEQFL. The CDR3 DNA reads TGTGCCAGCAGCTTACTCGGCGGGGGGACCAACAATGAGCAGTTCCTC.